This T cell receptor beta chain derives from a study of PD-1 blockade in classical Hodgkin lymphoma. The overall study: Patients were treated with nivolumab at 3 mg/kg, and this was given intravenously every 2 weeks. Findings and limits, study-wide: Patients starting nivolumab under 1 year after ASCT were excluded. At C4D1, TCR diversity had climbed significantly for CD4+ cells, though not for CD8+ cells. Complete responders matched newly diagnosed patients in baseline diversity.

As regards this clone: Its antigen is currently unknown.

The CDR3 is made up of 14 amino acids. V lost 1 base to trimming and J lost 15 bases; unmatched junction nucleotides: 9. Germline lookup yields CDR1 MNHEY and CDR2 SMNVEV (reference sequence). After autologous stem cell transplantation all patients relapsed, and prior brentuximab vedotin exposure differed between cohorts. Generated by immunoSEQ multiplex PCR, the TCRdb table keeps only in-frame clones and is missing some. The table lists around 20,000 clones, 75% to 90% of them singletons. Sequenced material: peripheral blood mononuclear cells (PBMCs), taken at baseline. This chain links TRBV27 with TRBJ2-2; TRBD1 matches 9 bases. The receptor's source is a human donor with classical Hodgkin lymphoma. The CDR3 nucleotides are TGTGCCAGCAGTTTATATGGTCGGGACAGGGTGATGTTTTTT. It is translated as CASSLYGRDRVMFF.